A single sample is the source of the 25 T cell receptor beta chains below, sequenced in a study of shared clonotypes between healthy human individuals. Clones were read by immunoSEQ multiplex PCR, and TCRdb kept only the in-frame ones, dropping some. The sample comprises about 2.1 million clones, about 93% of which are singletons, and about 1.8% rests with the top ten. Terminally differentiated effector memory CD45RA+ cells were excluded by CCR7 positive selection of CD45RO-negative cells. Sequencing was carried out using naive CD8+ T cells from PBMCs. Source of these receptors: a man aged 18 to 35 in good health. Some clones in this sample may be carry-over from other donors' samples.

The J gene is TRBJ2-2, the V gene TRBV7-8; maybe TRBD2 (6 bases). V gave up 5 bases and J gave up 7 bases, with 17 bases separating them. The CDR3 is made up of 15 amino acids. The germline V gene has CDR1 SGHVS and CDR2 FQNEAQ. This CDR3 reads CASSPLGLSGGELFF. CDR3 DNA sequence: TGTGCCAGCAGCCCTCTGGGACTTTCCGGCGGGGAGCTGTTTTTT.

The genes are TRBV9 and TRBJ2-1; D is possibly TRBD1 or TRBD2 (7 bases each). CDR1 is SGDLS and CDR2 is YYNGEE in the germline V gene. There are 15 residues in the CDR3. Trimming took 4 bases from V and 5 from J, leaving 16 bases between them. The DNA for the CDR3 is TGTGCCAGCAGCCAGGGGGGAGGGCCCAACAATGAGCAGTTCTTC. This encodes CASSQGGGPNNEQFF.

Note on this clone: The germline gene is not matched at one end of the junction; a read error may be the cause. The chain has TRBV9 and TRBJ2-1; no clear D. The CDR3 length is 14 residues. Looked up from germline, CDR1 is SGDLS and CDR2 is YYNGEE. This CDR3 is CAGSESLLLGPGFF. CDR3 nucleotides: TGTGCCGGCAGCGAAAGTCTTCTGCTAGGCCCCGGGTTCTTC.

The chain uses TRBV7-9 and TRBJ2-7; a weak D match, TRBD1 (5 bases). Trimming pared 4 bases from V and 2 bases from J, leaving 21 bases between. CDR1 and CDR2 from the germline V gene are SEHNR and FQNEAQ (reference sequence). CDR3 length: 17 residues. The CDR3 DNA reads TGTGCCAGCAGCTCCCTGGGCCTGGACACCTTACCCTACGAGCAGTACTTC. Translated, it gives CASSSLGLDTLPYEQYF.

V and J are TRBV15 and TRBJ1-1, with no clear D. Trimming left V 3 bases short and J 3 bases short, with 14 bases between. Germline V lookup: CDR1 LNHNV, CDR2 YYDKDF (reference sequence). The CDR3 spans 15 residues. CDR3 sequence reads: CATSSPVEGDTEAFF. In nucleotides, the CDR3 is TGTGCCACCAGCAGCCCAGTCGAGGGAGACACTGAAGCTTTCTTT.

The J gene is TRBJ1-2, the V gene TRBV7-9; D remains unclear. There are 18 residues in the CDR3. Trimming removed 5 bases at V and 6 bases at J, with 28 bases between. The germline V gene has CDR1 SEHNR and CDR2 FQNEAQ (reference sequence). The CDR3 spells CASSPPRPGSSISDGYTF. The CDR3 coding sequence is TGTGCCAGCAGCCCCCCGAGACCGGGTTCTTCAATCTCGGATGGCTACACCTTC.

The V gene is TRBV4-1, the J gene TRBJ2-4; D might be TRBD1 (6 bases). Germline V gene lookup returns CDR1 MGHRA and CDR2 YSYEKL. The V and J ends lost 3 bases and 3 bases respectively, with 27 bases between them. The CDR3 spans 20 residues. CDR3 amino acids: CASSHNTPAVLAGVKNIQYF. The CDR3 bases are TGCGCCAGCAGCCATAATACCCCGGCGGTATTGGCAGGGGTCAAAAACATTCAGTACTTC.

The CDR3 here is CASSADRGAGGYTF. CDR3 nucleotides: TGTGCCAGCAGCGCCGACAGGGGTGCCGGAGGCTACACCTTC. The chain combines TRBV9 with TRBJ1-2; TRBD1 matches 8 bases. This CDR3 is 14 amino acids long. V lost 3 bases to trimming and J lost 8 bases; unmatched junction nucleotides: 9. Germline values: CDR1 SGDLS, CDR2 YYNGEE.

The chain has TRBV5-1 and TRBJ2-5; 9 bases are a match to TRBD1. This CDR3 spans 17 amino acids. The V and J ends lost 0 bases and 4 bases, in that order; junction bases with no gene match: 10. The V gene's germline CDR1 is SGHRS and CDR2 YFSETQ. CDR3 region: CASSLETGGHPTETQYF. The CDR3, as DNA: TGCGCCAGCAGCTTGGAGACAGGGGGGCACCCAACAGAGACCCAGTACTTC.

The chain carries TRBV7-9 and TRBJ1-3; maybe TRBD1 (5 bases). CDR1 SEHNR and CDR2 FQNEAQ come from the germline V gene (reference sequence). The CDR3 consists of 15 residues. The V and J ends lost 4 bases and 1 base respectively, with 11 bases between them. For the CDR3, the DNA is TGTGCCAGCAGCTCGCCGGGGCTTTCTGGAAACACCATATATTTT. Protein product: CASSSPGLSGNTIYF.

The rearrangement joins TRBV6-1 to TRBJ1-5; D is uncertain. V was cut by 6 bases and J by 11 bases, with 8 bases left in between. CDR1 and CDR2 from the germline V gene are MNHNS and SASEGT. The CDR3 has 10 residues. CDR3 sequence: CASSSNAQHF. In DNA, the CDR3 is TGTGCCAGCAGCAGTAACGCCCAGCATTTT.

For this clone: The same CDR3 is also encoded by other DNA sequences in this sample. This sequence joins TRBV6-6 and TRBJ2-1, with D unclear. The CDR3 extends over 12 amino acids. Trimming took 2 bases from V and 8 from J, leaving 7 bases between them. In germline, CDR1 is MNHNY, CDR2 SVGAGI (reference sequence). CDR3 in amino acids: CASSYPSDEQFF. DNA of the CDR3: TGTGCCAGCAGTTACCCCTCTGATGAGCAGTTCTTC.

J is TRBJ2-7 and V is TRBV7-9; 11 nucleotides align to TRBD2. This CDR3 region has 18 residues. The germline CDR1 and CDR2 sequences are SEHNR and FQNEAQ (reference sequence). Trimming took 1 base from V and 2 from J; bases not matched to a gene: 10. The CDR3 DNA is TGTGCCAGCAGCTTAGTATTTCGAGGGACTAGCGGCCCCTACGAGCAGTACTTC. Its protein is CASSLVFRGTSGPYEQYF.

V usage is TRBV27 and J usage is TRBJ2-7, with D perhaps TRBD1 (5 bases). The CDR3 length is 15 residues. V dropped 5 bases and J dropped 2 bases, with 16 bases sitting between them. From germline, CDR1 is MNHEY and CDR2 SMNVEV (reference sequence). CDR3 sequence (DNA): TGTGCCAGCAGTCCGATCCGACAGATTGCCTACGAGCAGTACTTC. Its protein product is CASSPIRQIAYEQYF.

The chain is built from TRBV10-1 and TRBJ2-1; D is possibly TRBD1 (6 bases). Germline loops: CDR1 WNHNN, CDR2 SYGVQD (reference sequence). Trimming stripped 0 bases from V and 6 bases from J, with 9 bases between. The CDR3 is made up of 14 amino acids. The CDR3 region has the DNA TGCGCCAGCAGTGAGTCGTTCAGGGGCAATGAGCAGTTCTTC. Translated, it gives CASSESFRGNEQFF.

The genes are TRBV6-5 and TRBJ2-1; 10 bases fit TRBD1. Germline CDR1 reads MNHEY; CDR2 reads SVGAGI. The junction had 7 bases not matched to a gene; V was cut back by 5 bases and J by 6 bases. This CDR3 is 15 amino acids long. For the CDR3, the DNA is TGTGCCAGCAGTCCCGACAGGGGGCTTTTCAATGAGCAGTTCTTC. The encoded protein is CASSPDRGLFNEQFF.

This clone was recorded a few times. This specimen includes other DNA sequences encoding the same CDR3. The chain joins TRBV11-2 to TRBJ1-1, with D hard to call. With 1 base removed from V and 5 bases from J, the gap between germline ends came to 8 bases. Germline values: CDR1 SGHAT, CDR2 FQNNGV. The length of the CDR3 is 13 residues. The CDR3 nucleotides are TGTGCCAGCAGCTTAGCTGGGCGGACTGAAGCTTTCTTT. This translates into CASSLAGRTEAFF.

V and J are TRBV7-8 and TRBJ2-7; D is undetermined. From germline, CDR1 is SGHVS and CDR2 FQNEAQ. This CDR3 is 15 amino acids long. V lost 2 bases, J lost 4 bases, and 15 bases lay in between. The CDR3 DNA follows: TGTGCCAGCAGCTTAAGGAGAGGCAGTGGATACGAGCAGTACTTC. Translating it yields CASSLRRGSGYEQYF.

The chain couples TRBV4-3 to TRBJ2-4; D perhaps matches TRBD1 (5 bases). The CDR3 consists of 15 residues. Trimming left V 1 base short and J 1 base short, with 8 bases between. From germline, CDR1 is LGHNA and CDR2 YSLEER. DNA for the CDR3: TGCGCCAGCAGCCAAGTCAGGGCTGCCAAAAACATTCAGTACTTC. Amino acid sequence: CASSQVRAAKNIQYF.

This chain links TRBV29-1 with TRBJ2-5, with 8 bases lining up with TRBD1. The CDR3 runs 15 residues. Germline CDR1 is SQVTM and CDR2 is ANQGSEA. V lost 2 bases to trimming and J lost 4 bases; unmatched junction nucleotides: 9. The CDR3 nucleotides are TGCAGCGTTGAACCCCAGGGCAGGGGGCGAGAGACCCAGTACTTC. Protein: CSVEPQGRGRETQYF.

The gene calls are TRBV7-3 and TRBJ2-6; D may correspond to TRBD1 or TRBD2 (5 bases each). Germline V gene lookup returns CDR1 SGHTA and CDR2 FQGTGA. There are 18 residues in the CDR3. Trimming left V 2 bases short and J 2 bases short, with 16 bases between. The CDR3 protein is CASSLGSWGKPGANVLTF. The CDR3 DNA reads TGTGCCAGCAGCTTAGGGTCCTGGGGGAAACCTGGGGCCAACGTCCTGACTTTC.

The chain joins TRBV19 to TRBJ2-7; D may be TRBD2 (6 bases). V lost 11 bases and J lost 6, with 32 bases in between. In germline, CDR1 is LNHDA, CDR2 SQIVND (reference sequence). This CDR3 contains 17 residues. The CDR3 is CAAGTDSTLTGVAEQYF. CDR3 nucleotide sequence: TGTGCCGCGGGAACTGACTCGACTTTGACGGGAGTCGCCGAGCAGTACTTC.

CDR3: CSALGQGSNYGYTF. The CDR3 DNA follows: TGCAGCGCCCTGGGGCAGGGGTCTAACTATGGCTACACCTTC. The V call is TRBV29-1, the J call TRBJ1-2, with TRBD1 as a possible D gene (6 bases). CDR1 is SQVTM and CDR2 is ANQGSEA in the germline V gene. The CDR3 is 14 residues long. Trimming pared 7 bases from V and 0 bases from J, leaving 15 bases between.

CDR3 DNA: TGTGCCAGCAGCGTAGTCCCCCACGGGATGGTCGGCGGGGAGCTGTTTTTT. Its translation: CASSVVPHGMVGGELFF. V usage is TRBV9 and J usage is TRBJ2-2, with D maybe TRBD2 (5 bases). V was clipped by 0 bases and J by 7 bases, with 19 bases between them. The CDR3 length is 17 residues. CDR1 SGDLS and CDR2 YYNGEE come from the germline V gene.

The chain uses TRBV27 and TRBJ1-3, with D possibly matching TRBD1 (6 bases). There are 15 residues in the CDR3. CDR1 is MNHEY, CDR2 SMNVEV, per germline (reference sequence). V lost 2 bases, J lost 3 bases, and 11 bases lay in between. The CDR3 DNA reads TGTGCCAGCAGTTTAGCAGGGGTTTTTGGAAACACCATATATTTT. Translating gives CASSLAGVFGNTIYF.